A single T cell receptor (beta chain) is shown here with its context. This clonotype was seen repeatedly, ten times or more. Its target antigen remains unknown. The record has no base qualities; no much larger clone is one base away. The data derive from a study of T-cell reconstitution after alpha-beta-depleted transplantation in children (dated by TCRdb to between 2015 and 2016). Context from the whole study: Using TCR repertoire profiling, the study followed T-cell immune reconstitution in a quantitative way in children after TCRalphabeta/CD19-depleted allogeneic hematopoietic cell transplantation.

The CDR3, from cysteine to phenylalanine, totals 15 residues. The sequence is cut down to CDR3 DNA, 45 bases in frame from base 1. CDR1 and CDR2 are read off the germline V gene (reference sequence) as DFQATT and SNEGSKA. Compared with germline, V lacks 1 base and J lacks 1 base; bases without a gene match: 0. Library preparation employed PCR. Sequencing was performed on an Illumina HiSeq 2500. Molecular barcoding was employed in the preparation of TCR libraries, with unique molecular identifiers being used to normalize TCRbeta repertoire quantification. TCRdb took the public reads, trimmed them with fastp at Q25, ran MiXCR for clone calling and kept in-frame beta chains. Every entry covers one CDR3 protein and lists the most common genes and DNA from its rows. This sample has 150,000 to 250,000 distinct CDR3 sequences in its table, and about 15% of those were observed once. Of the sample, under 15% is held by the ten largest clones.

Material: PBMCs from the stem cell graft donor, obtained from the stem cell graft. The source of this sequence is a human donor who donated a stem cell graft to a child with acute lymphoblastic leukemia. Recombination connected TRBV20-1 to TRBJ2-2, with 10 bases in between that match TRBD2. The CDR3 amino acid sequence is: CSARGLAGNTGELFF. The nucleotide sequence reads as follows: TGCAGTGCTAGAGGACTAGCGGGGAACACCGGGGAGCTGTTTTTT.